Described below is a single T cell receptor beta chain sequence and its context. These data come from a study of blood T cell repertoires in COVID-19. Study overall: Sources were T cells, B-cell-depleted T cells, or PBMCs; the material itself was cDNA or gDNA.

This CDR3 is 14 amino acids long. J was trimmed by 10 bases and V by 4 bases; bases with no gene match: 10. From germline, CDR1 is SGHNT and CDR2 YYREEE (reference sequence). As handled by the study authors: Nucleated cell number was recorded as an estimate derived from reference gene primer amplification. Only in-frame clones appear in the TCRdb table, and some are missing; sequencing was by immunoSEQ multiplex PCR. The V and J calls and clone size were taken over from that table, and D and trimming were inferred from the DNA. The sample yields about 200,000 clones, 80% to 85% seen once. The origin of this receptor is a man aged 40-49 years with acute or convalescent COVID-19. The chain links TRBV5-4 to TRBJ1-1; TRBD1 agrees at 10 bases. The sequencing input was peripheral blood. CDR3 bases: TGTGCCAGCAGCCCCGACAGGGGGCGCGTGGCAGCTTTCTTT. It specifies CASSPDRGRVAAFF.